This T cell receptor beta chain is from a study of blood T cell repertoires in COVID-19. Germline CDR1 is MNHEY and CDR2 is SMNVEV (reference sequence). There are 14 residues in the CDR3. The germline V and J ends were trimmed by 6 bases and 1 base, with 12 bases remaining between them. Generated by immunoSEQ multiplex PCR, the TCRdb table keeps only in-frame clones and is missing some. The repertoire includes about 87,000 clones, around 75% of them detected once, and 3.5% to 4.5% sits in the top ten. The TCR sequence derives from a woman between 45 and 60 years old with acute or convalescent COVID-19. This rearrangement joins TRBV27 to TRBJ1-1; D uncertain. Sample: peripheral blood. DNA for the CDR3: TGTGCCAGCAGAGATCCCAGGCGGAACACTGAAGCTTTCTTT. It yields the protein CASRDPRRNTEAFF.